In its sample, the clone carrying this T cell receptor (beta chain) was seen many times. Its antigen is unknown. The data are from a study of prognosis after radiotherapy for stage I lung cancer. Study details: It was between April 2018 and early 2019 that stage I non-small cell lung cancer patients were enrolled.

Using two-round multiplex PCR, the authors amplified TCR beta CDR3 from genomic DNA. With primers specific to each TRBV and TRBJ gene, the first-round PCR was performed. Using its own MiXCR run on the multiplex PCR reads, TCRdb lists one record per CDR3 protein. The sample comprises about 22,000 distinct CDR3 sequences, roughly 40% of which are singletons, and approximately 50% rests with the top ten. Study-level findings and limits: Patients without metastases reportedly showed TRBV and TRBJ gene usage unlike that of patients with metastases.

Germline V lookup: CDR1 KGHDR, CDR2 SFDVKD. V gave up 8 bases and J gave up 4 bases; unmatched junction bases: 12. CDR3 length equals 16 residues. The V call is TRBV24-1, the J call TRBJ2-3; 9 nucleotides agree with TRBD2. This sequence originates from a donor of 50 years or more with non-small cell lung cancer. Sequenced here: PBMCs, sampled before or after stereotactic body radiation therapy (not recorded which). DNA for the CDR3: TGTGCCACCAATGAAGAGGATGCGGGAGGGCCAGATACGCAGTATTTT. Translation gives CATNEEDAGGPDTQYF.